These 6 T cell receptor beta chains came from one sample sequenced in a study of blood T cell repertoires in COVID-19. Profiling relied on immunoSEQ multiplex PCR, and the TCRdb table lists in-frame clones only, not all of them. The data show about 130,000 clones, roughly 87% seen once. Sequencing was carried out using PBMCs or T cells enriched from blood (not recorded which). These receptors originate from a man younger than 45 who had recovered from COVID-19.

V gene TRBV7-2 combines with J gene TRBJ2-7, with 8 bases aligning to TRBD2. The CDR3 runs 14 residues. V dropped 2 bases and J dropped 4; count of bases not matched to a gene: 4. Germline V gene sequence: CDR1 SGHTA, CDR2 FQGNSA. The CDR3 loop reads CASSLNGRGYEQYF. The CDR3 region has the DNA TGTGCCAGCAGCTTAAACGGGAGGGGGTACGAGCAGTACTTC.

Points on this clone: A junction boundary mismatches the germline segment, possibly from a read error. The rearrangement joins TRBV15 to TRBJ1-1; D perhaps matches TRBD1 (5 bases). Germline V gene data show CDR1 as LNHNV and CDR2 as YYDKDF (reference sequence). CDR3 length: 12 amino acids. This chain's CDR3 is CATSRADTEAFF. In DNA, the CDR3 is TGTGCCACCAGCAGAGCGGACACCGAAGCTTTCTTT.

J is TRBJ2-1 and V is TRBV9; D is uncertain. From germline, CDR1 is SGDLS and CDR2 YYNGEE. This CDR3 comprises 16 residues. V lost 0 bases and J 2 bases, leaving 12 bases between the germline ends. The CDR3 reads CASSVATALAYNEQFF. The CDR3 DNA reads as TGTGCCAGCAGCGTAGCTACAGCCTTGGCCTACAATGAGCAGTTCTTC.

This chain links TRBV9 with TRBJ2-1, with TRBD2 matching 8 bases. The CDR3 loop spans 16 amino acids. J lost 0 bases, V lost 0 bases, and 2 bases had no gene match. Germline-derived CDR1 and CDR2 are SGDLS and YYNGEE. The CDR3 reads CASSVVAGSSYNEQFF. CDR3 sequence (DNA): TGTGCCAGCAGCGTAGTAGCGGGGAGCTCCTACAATGAGCAGTTCTTC.

V gene TRBV6-5 combines with J gene TRBJ1-1; a possible D gene is TRBD1 (6 bases). V lost 1 base and J 0 bases, leaving 9 bases between the germline ends. Germline CDR1 and CDR2: MNHEY and SVGAGI. The CDR3 loop spans 15 amino acids. CDR3 coding DNA: TGTGCCAGCAGTTACTTACAGGGCCTGAACACTGAAGCTTTCTTT. As protein: CASSYLQGLNTEAFF.

This chain links TRBV30 with TRBJ1-2; 7 positions agree with TRBD1. V lost 5 bases to trimming and J lost 4 bases; unmatched junction nucleotides: 4. Germline V lookup: CDR1 GTSNPN, CDR2 SVGIG (reference sequence). This CDR3 region has 12 residues. The CDR3 sequence: CAWATGPYGYTF. In DNA, the CDR3 is TGTGCCTGGGCGACAGGGCCCTATGGCTACACCTTC.